What follows are 16 T cell receptor beta chains derived from one specimen sequenced in a study of blood T cell repertoires in COVID-19. Generated by immunoSEQ multiplex PCR, the TCRdb table keeps only in-frame clones and is missing some. The sample lists more than 45,000 clones, around 87% seen once, with under 6.5% in the top ten. The source material was peripheral blood. Every receptor here comes from a woman aged 55 to 70 with COVID-19, enrolled during active disease.

The chain is built from TRBV6-1 and TRBJ2-7, with TRBD1 as a possible D gene (6 bases). Per the germline V gene, CDR1 is MNHNS and CDR2 is SASEGT. With 2 bases removed from V and 0 bases from J, the gap between germline ends came to 11 bases. The CDR3 loop spans 15 amino acids. The CDR3 loop is CASSETQGNSYEQYF. For the CDR3, the DNA is TGTGCCAGCAGTGAAACACAGGGAAACTCCTACGAGCAGTACTTC.

This clone is a singleton in its sample. The V and J genes are TRBV5-1 and TRBJ2-1; 8 bases agree with TRBD1. CDR1 is SGHRS, CDR2 YFSETQ, per germline. The CDR3 extends over 16 amino acids. V lost 5 bases to trimming and J lost 5 bases; unmatched junction nucleotides: 12. Here the CDR3 DNA reads TGCGCCAGCAGAAGGGGAACCAGGGGGCCTAACAATGAGCAGTTCTTC. Translated, it gives CASRRGTRGPNNEQFF.

This rearrangement joins TRBV27 to TRBJ1-2; D is perhaps TRBD1 (6 bases). Germline V gene data show CDR1 as MNHEY and CDR2 as SMNVEV (reference sequence). The CDR3 runs 17 residues. The ends were cut back, 5 bases at V and 8 bases at J, with 27 bases in the middle. This chain's CDR3 is CASSPSTDQTGPWGYTF. CDR3 in DNA: TGTGCCAGCAGTCCATCAACAGATCAAACAGGGCCCTGGGGCTACACCTTC.

This sequence joins TRBV11-3 and TRBJ2-1; perhaps TRBD2 as D (6 bases). V shed 4 bases and J shed 7 bases, with 14 bases lying between them. CDR3 length equals 14 residues. Germline V lookup: CDR1 SGHNT, CDR2 YENEEA. The CDR3 loop reads CASSSSAPENEQFF. CDR3 sequence (DNA): TGTGCCAGCAGCTCTAGCGCGCCGGAGAATGAGCAGTTCTTC.

The chain employs TRBV18 and TRBJ1-5; possibly TRBD1 for D (5 bases). The germline V gene has CDR1 KGHSH and CDR2 LQKENI. V was cut by 6 bases and J by 7 bases, with 19 bases left in between. This CDR3 has 15 amino acids. CDR3 bases: TGTGCCAGCTCCCGGTACCAGGGAAAGGGCCAGCCCCAGCATTTT. Its translation: CASSRYQGKGQPQHF.

The chain couples TRBV2 to TRBJ2-7, with a weak D call TRBD2 (6 bases). Germline values: CDR1 SNHLY, CDR2 FYNNEI. The CDR3 loop spans 15 amino acids. Trimming left V 8 bases short and J 3 bases short, with 20 bases between. CDR3 sequence: CASRPGRPPNYEQYF. The CDR3 bases are TGTGCCAGCCGTCCTGGGAGGCCCCCTAACTACGAGCAGTACTTC. Drawing the rest from reference TRBV2 and TRBJ2-7, the complete variable domain is EPEVTQTPSHQVTQMGQEVILRCVPISNHLYFYWYRQILGQKVEFLVSFYNNEISEKSEIFDDQFSVERPDGSNFTLKIRSTKLEDSAMYFCASRPGRPPNYEQYFGPGTRLTVT.

This clone came up once. A read error may produce the germline difference seen at one junction end. This chain joins TRBV7-8 and TRBJ1-1, with 12 bases identical to TRBD1. The CDR3 sequence is 14 residues long. Per germline, CDR1 SGHVS and CDR2 FQNEAQ. CDR3 region: CASSLPGTGGARRF. CDR3 DNA sequence: TGTGCCAGCAGCTTGCCCGGGACAGGGGGCGCAAGGAGATTT.

V and J are TRBV15 and TRBJ2-1; no definite D call. The CDR3 runs 14 residues. Between the trimmed V and J ends, which lost 1 base and 9 bases, there was a span of 13 bases. Germline V CDR1 and CDR2: LNHNV, YYDKDF (reference sequence). CDR3 residues: CATSRAYGAGEQFF. The CDR3 DNA follows: TGTGCCACCAGCAGAGCCTACGGAGCCGGTGAGCAGTTCTTC. The variable domain in full, completed from reference TRBV15 and TRBJ2-1, reads DAMVIQNPRYQVTQFGKPVTLSCSQTLNHNVMYWYQQKSSQAPKLLFHYYDKDFNNEADTPDNFQSRRPNTSFCFLDIRSPGLGDTAMYLCATSRAYGAGEQFFGPGTRLTVL.

This clone came up many times. V and J are TRBV29-1 and TRBJ2-6; D is possibly TRBD2 (5 bases). Per germline, CDR1 SQVTM and CDR2 ANQGSEA. Trimming left V 3 bases short and J 3 bases short, with 18 bases between. The CDR3 length is 17 residues. The CDR3, as DNA: TGCAGCGTTGATTCGGGTGGGAGTCAAAGTGGGGCCAACGTCCTGACTTTC. Protein product: CSVDSGGSQSGANVLTF.

The CDR3 protein is CASSGRLGFYEQYF. For the CDR3, the DNA is TGTGCCAGTAGTGGACGACTAGGGTTCTACGAGCAGTACTTC. The V gene is TRBV19, the J gene TRBJ2-7; D may be TRBD2 (6 bases). With 5 bases removed from V and 3 bases from J, the gap between germline ends came to 14 bases. The length of the CDR3 is 14 residues. Germline CDR1 and CDR2: LNHDA and SQIVND (reference sequence).

V and J are TRBV5-1 and TRBJ1-3; D is perhaps TRBD1 (5 bases). The germline V gene encodes CDR1 SGHRS and CDR2 YFSETQ. This CDR3 is 15 amino acids long. V gave up 0 bases and J gave up 1 base, with 8 bases separating them. The CDR3 loop reads CASSLAGGSGNTIYF. CDR3 DNA: TGCGCCAGCAGCTTGGCCGGGGGTTCTGGAAACACCATATATTTT.

J is TRBJ2-3 and V is TRBV11-3; a weak D match, TRBD2 (5 bases). The CDR3 has 14 amino acids. The V end was cut by 3 bases, the J end by 1 base, with 8 bases between. Germline CDR1 SGHNT, CDR2 YENEEA. The CDR3 nucleotides read TGTGCCAGCAGCTTGAGGGCTGGCACAGATACGCAGTATTTT. Amino acid sequence: CASSLRAGTDTQYF.

The V gene is TRBV7-9, the J gene TRBJ1-1, with D maybe TRBD1 (5 bases). The length of the CDR3 is 15 residues. Germline CDR1 reads SEHNR; CDR2 reads FQNEAQ (reference sequence). Between the trimmed V and J ends, which lost 8 bases and 0 bases, there was a span of 16 bases. CDR3 residues: CASGAFTGVNTEAFF. The CDR3 DNA reads as TGTGCCAGCGGAGCGTTCACAGGAGTGAACACTGAAGCTTTCTTT.

The chain links TRBV3-1 (or the pseudogene TRBV3-2) to TRBJ2-7, with TRBD1 as a possible D gene (6 bases). With 2 bases removed from V and 0 bases from J, the gap between germline ends came to 11 bases. Looked up from germline, CDR1 is LGHDT and CDR2 is YNNKEL (reference sequence). The CDR3 runs to 15 residues. CDR3 amino acids: CASSQTLQGSYEQYF. In DNA, the CDR3 is TGTGCCAGCAGCCAAACCTTACAGGGCTCCTACGAGCAGTACTTC.

The J gene is TRBJ2-1, the V gene TRBV6-4; the match to TRBD2 covers 11 bases. CDR1 and CDR2 (germline): MRHNA, SNTAGT. Trimming at V came to 1 base and at J to 10 bases, leaving 0 bases not matched to a gene. This CDR3 has 13 residues. The CDR3 coding sequence is TGTGCCAGCAGTGACTTAGCGGGAGGGGAGCAGTTCTTC. Amino acid sequence: CASSDLAGGEQFF.

The V gene is TRBV24-1, the J gene TRBJ1-5, with 12 bases identical to TRBD1. Germline values: CDR1 KGHDR, CDR2 SFDVKD. The CDR3 is 15 amino acids. With V trimmed by 6 bases and J by 6 bases, 5 bases remained unmatched. The CDR3 DNA is TGTGCCACCAGTCCCTCGGGACAGGGGGCTCAGCCCCAGCATTTT. Its protein product is CATSPSGQGAQPQHF.